These T cell receptor beta chains were read from a single sample in a study of cytomegalovirus exposure and HLA in healthy donors. Clones were sequenced by immunoSEQ multiplex PCR, and TCRdb holds only the in-frame ones, with some missing. The table lists approximately 130,000 clones, 75% of them singletons. The source material was PBMCs. All receptors come from a man under 40 in good health and CMV-seronegative. Each CDR3 is given with its conserved first and last residue. D genes are given only for firm matches. Only some rows state a clone size, as once, few, many or a class for expanded clones.

D gene	clone size	V gene	J gene	CDR3 DNA	CDR3 protein
TRBD2	-	TRBV4-1	TRBJ2-5	TGCGCCAGCAGCCAACCCGGGACTAGCGGGGGGTCCCAAGAGACCCAGTACTTC	CASSQPGTSGGSQETQYF
TRBD1	-	TRBV9	TRBJ2-5	TGTGCCAGCAGCGAGGGACAGGGGGGACAAGAGACCCAGTACTTC	CASSEGQGGQETQYF
-	-	TRBV28	TRBJ2-3	TGTGCCAGCAGTTTTCCCCACAGTGATACGCAGTATTTT	CASSFPHSDTQYF
TRBD2	-	TRBV5-5	TRBJ2-5	TGTGCCAGCAGCCGAGGTTGGGGGGGGAACCTCCAAGAGACCCAGTACTTC	CASSRGWGGNLQETQYF
-	-	TRBV19	TRBJ1-1	TGTGCCAGTAGTTTACAGGCCATGAACACTGAAGCTTTCTTT	CASSLQAMNTEAFF
-	-	TRBV9	TRBJ2-5	TGTGCCAGCAGCGTAGTGGGGGCGGGGGAGGAGACCCAGTACTTC	CASSVVGAGEETQYF
-	-	TRBV7-2	TRBJ2-3	TGTGCCAGCAGCTTCCTAGGGCCCTCTAGCTTAGATACGCAGTATTTT	CASSFLGPSSLDTQYF
TRBD2	-	TRBV7-7	TRBJ2-2	TGTGCTAGCAGCTTAGCCCCTAGCGGGGGGGCTGGGGGCTCCGGGGAGCTGTTTTTT	CASSLAPSGGAGGSGELFF
TRBD1	-	TRBV4-3	TRBJ1-1	TGCGCCAGCAGCCAAGAGGACAGGCTGAACACTGAAGCTTTCTTT	CASSQEDRLNTEAFF
-	-	TRBV27	TRBJ1-5	TGTGCCAGCAGTTTCGACAGCGACATAGGGCCCCAGCATTTT	CASSFDSDIGPQHF
-	-	TRBV4-1	TRBJ1-4	TGCGCCAGCAGCCAGAACCGGGAGGAAAAACTGTTTTTT	CASSQNREEKLFF
TRBD1	-	TRBV7-8	TRBJ2-7	TGTGCCAGCAGCTTAGCAGGGGGCTTTTTAGAGTACGAGCAGTACTTC	CASSLAGGFLEYEQYF
-	-	TRBV7-2	TRBJ1-4	TGTGCCAGCAGCTTAAACGGGGGGTCGGGTGAAAAACTGTTTTTT	CASSLNGGSGEKLFF
TRBD1	-	TRBV6-5	TRBJ1-1	TGTGCCAGCAGTGACCCCGGACAGGGAGCTTTCTTT	CASSDPGQGAFF
-	once	TRBV7-9	TRBJ1-1	TGTGCCAGCAGCCCAGCAGGAAACACTGAGGCTTTCTTT	CASSPAGNTEAFF
TRBD2	few	TRBV4-3	TRBJ2-3	TGCGCCAGCGCCCCACTAGCGGAGGGCACAGATACGCAGTATTTT	CASAPLAEGTDTQYF
-	-	TRBV30	TRBJ2-1	TGTGCCTGGAGTGTGAGCCAGGAAACTCTTAAGTTCTTC	CAWSVSQETLKFF
-	-	TRBV2	TRBJ1-5	TGTGCCAGCAGTGAACTGACATATAGCAATCAGCCCCAGCATTTT	CASSELTYSNQPQHF
-	-	TRBV18	TRBJ1-5	TGTGCCAGCTCAAACCAGGGGAATCAGCCCCAGCATTTT	CASSNQGNQPQHF
TRBD1	-	TRBV7-9	TRBJ1-4	TGTGCCAGCAGCCGGACAGGGGGTTTTGAAAAACTGTTTTTT	CASSRTGGFEKLFF
TRBD1	-	TRBV4-2	TRBJ1-6	TGTGCCAGCAGCCAAGATCTGGTGCAGGGGGGTTCACCCCTCCACTTT	CASSQDLVQGGSPLHF
TRBD2	-	TRBV10-3	TRBJ2-1	TGTGCCATCAGTGAGCGAACCGGGAGGGGCAATGAGCAGTTCTTC	CAISERTGRGNEQFF
-	-	TRBV5-5	TRBJ1-6	TGTGCCAGCAGCTTAGGTGACAGGAGCCTACCTTCACCCCTCCACTTT	CASSLGDRSLPSPLHF
TRBD2	-	TRBV5-1	TRBJ2-5	TGCGCCAGCAGCGAGGGACTAGCGGGAGAGAGACAAGAGACCCAGTACTTC	CASSEGLAGERQETQYF
-	-	TRBV29-1	TRBJ1-1	TGCAGCGTCGGTATGAACACTGAAGCTTTCTTT	CSVGMNTEAFF
-	-	TRBV29-1	TRBJ1-2	TGCAGCGTTGAAGATCGGACAGTTTCCTATGGCTACACCTTC	CSVEDRTVSYGYTF
-	-	TRBV6-5	TRBJ1-2	TGTGCCAGCAGTGAATCCGGGGACTATGGCTACACCTTC	CASSESGDYGYTF
-	few	TRBV28	TRBJ2-7	TGTGCCAGCAGCACAGCCAGTCCCTACGAGCAGTACTTC	CASSTASPYEQYF
TRBD2	-	TRBV27	TRBJ2-3	TGTGCCAGCAGTTCTGGTGCGGGAGCAGCAGATACGCAGTATTTT	CASSSGAGAADTQYF
-	once	TRBV6-1	TRBJ1-5	TGTGCCAGCAGTGAACGCGTATCAACTTTATATAGCAATCAGCCCCAGCATTTT	CASSERVSTLYSNQPQHF
-	-	TRBV27	TRBJ1-2	TGTGCCAGCAGGAGAGAGGGTACACATGGCTACACCTTC	CASRREGTHGYTF
-	-	TRBV7-2	TRBJ1-2	TGTGCCAGCAGCCCGGGACACGATTATGGCTACACCTTC	CASSPGHDYGYTF
TRBD1	few	TRBV4-3	TRBJ1-2	TGCGCCAGCAGCCAAGGACGGGGACAGGGGGAGGTTGGCTACACCTTC	CASSQGRGQGEVGYTF
-	-	TRBV6-6	TRBJ1-3	TGTGCCAGCTTCCGACTTGGAAACACCATATATTTT	CASFRLGNTIYF
-	-	TRBV19	TRBJ1-3	TGTGCCAGCACCAAAGCTACTAACACCATATATTTT	CASTKATNTIYF